Each of the 3 T cell receptor beta chains below was sequenced from the same sample in a study of blood T cell repertoires in COVID-19. Repertoires were generated with immunoSEQ multiplex PCR, while TCRdb's copy carries only in-frame clones and drops some. Of approximately 160,000 clones listed, roughly 80% were seen once; the top ten hold more than 3%. The specimen was peripheral blood. The receptors originated from a woman older than 75 with acute or convalescent COVID-19.

In nucleotides, the CDR3 is TGTGCCAGCAGCTTACAGGGGGAGTACCAAGAGACCCAGTACTTC. Its protein is CASSLQGEYQETQYF. This chain connects TRBV11-1 to TRBJ2-5; 7 bases map to TRBD1. Germline-derived CDR1 and CDR2 are SGHAT and FQDESV (reference sequence). This CDR3 has 15 amino acids. The trim removed 2 bases at V and 0 bases at J, leaving 3 bases unmatched.

The chain uses TRBV6-5 and TRBJ1-4, with D tentatively TRBD1 (5 bases). CDR1 MNHEY and CDR2 SVGAGI come from the germline V gene. The V end lost 7 bases, the J end lost 1 base, and 10 bases lay between the germline ends. CDR3 size: 14 residues. CDR3 in DNA: TGTGCCAGCAAAGACAGACAAACTAATGAAAAACTGTTTTTT. Residues: CASKDRQTNEKLFF.

The chain carries TRBV30 and TRBJ2-3, with D possibly being TRBD1 (6 bases). Trimming cost V 4 bases and J 4 bases, with 21 bases left between them. There are 16 residues in the CDR3. CDR1 is GTSNPN and CDR2 is SVGIG in the germline V gene (reference sequence). The CDR3 is CAWTDLSQGSPDTQYF. In DNA form, the CDR3 reads TGTGCCTGGACAGATTTATCCCAGGGGTCCCCAGATACGCAGTATTTT.